A single sample is the source of the 12 T cell receptor beta chains below, sequenced in a study of cytomegalovirus exposure and HLA in healthy donors. The PCR made use of 60 Vbeta and 13 Jbeta primers. Method: immunoSEQ multiplex PCR; TCRdb's copy keeps in-frame clones and lacks some. Among about 200,000 clones listed, around 73% were seen once. Material: PBMCs. These receptors were obtained from a woman aged 25 to 39 in good health and CMV-seronegative.

The V call is TRBV18, the J call TRBJ1-6; TRBD1 matches at 9 bases. CDR1 KGHSH and CDR2 LQKENI come from the germline V gene. The CDR3 has 16 residues. V lost 3 bases and J lost 7; bases outside the gene matches: 7. The CDR3: CASSPKTGTGNSPLHF. CDR3 nucleotides: TGTGCCAGCTCACCTAAGACCGGGACAGGGAATTCACCCCTCCACTTT.

This clone was counted between two and nine times. The CDR3 sequence: CASTSGGSSYNEQFF. The DNA for the CDR3 is TGTGCCAGCACCTCCGGCGGAAGCTCCTACAATGAGCAGTTCTTC. The chain carries TRBV9 and TRBJ2-1; D remains ambiguous. Germline V lookup: CDR1 SGDLS, CDR2 YYNGEE. This CDR3 has 15 amino acids. V lost 6 bases and J 0 bases, leaving 13 bases between the germline ends. Combining the CDR3 with reference TRBV9 and TRBJ2-1 gives the whole variable domain DSGVTQTPKHLITATGQRVTLRCSPRSGDLSVYWYQQSLDQGLQFLIQYYNGEERAKGNILERFSAQQFPDLHSELNLSSLELGDSALYFCASTSGGSSYNEQFFGPGTRLTVL.

The genes are TRBV5-4 and TRBJ2-5, with D tentatively TRBD1 (8 bases). Trimming stripped 1 base from V and 4 bases from J, with 11 bases between. The CDR3 loop spans 14 amino acids. Per germline, CDR1 SGHNT and CDR2 YYREEE (reference sequence). CDR3 amino acids: CASSLYRGGETQYF. In DNA form, the CDR3 reads TGTGCCAGCAGCTTGTACAGGGGGGGAGAGACCCAGTACTTC.

The rearrangement links TRBV4-1 to TRBJ2-3, with 7 positions matching TRBD2. Germline trimming cut 1 base from V and 2 bases from J; bases unmatched to any gene: 3. CDR1 is MGHRA, CDR2 YSYEKL, per germline. This CDR3 is 15 amino acids long. This CDR3 is CASSQGDYPTDTQYF. The CDR3 DNA reads as TGCGCCAGCAGCCAAGGGGACTACCCCACAGATACGCAGTATTTT.

The chain carries TRBV6-6 and TRBJ1-1, with D possibly being TRBD1 (6 bases). Germline values: CDR1 MNHNY, CDR2 SVGAGI (reference sequence). V was shortened by 2 bases and J by 0 bases, with 10 bases between the two germline ends. The CDR3 spans 15 residues. CDR3 region: CASSYGRGMNTEAFF. CDR3 sequence (DNA): TGTGCCAGCAGTTACGGCAGGGGTATGAACACTGAAGCTTTCTTT.

This clone turned up a few times. The chain uses TRBV15 and TRBJ2-7; 7 bases are a match to TRBD2. This CDR3 is built from 12 residues. The V segment lost 5 bases and the J segment 5 bases; nucleotides outside the gene matches: 3. Germline V gene lookup returns CDR1 LNHNV and CDR2 YYDKDF (reference sequence). CDR3 residues: CATSPGGNEQYF. Written as DNA, the CDR3 is TGTGCCACCAGCCCGGGGGGAAACGAGCAGTACTTC. Combining the CDR3 with reference TRBV15 and TRBJ2-7 gives the whole variable domain DAMVIQNPRYQVTQFGKPVTLSCSQTLNHNVMYWYQQKSSQAPKLLFHYYDKDFNNEADTPDNFQSRRPNTSFCFLDIRSPGLGDTAMYLCATSPGGNEQYFGPGTRLTVT.

The gene calls are TRBV28 and TRBJ2-7; TRBD2 aligns across 7 bases. The CDR3 is 17 residues long. The V gene end was trimmed by 3 bases and the J gene end by 12 bases; junction bases not matched to a gene: 23. CDR1 is MDHEN and CDR2 is SYDVKM in the germline V gene. The DNA for the CDR3 is TGTGCCAGCAGTTTTCATGCGTTCATTCGCGGGAGCACGCGGGGGTACTTC. Amino acid sequence: CASSFHAFIRGSTRGYF.

The V call is TRBV7-9, the J call TRBJ2-3, with 11 bases aligning to TRBD2. Germline loops: CDR1 SEHNR, CDR2 FQNEAQ (reference sequence). V gave up 5 bases and J gave up 4 bases; unmatched junction bases: 5. This CDR3 has 15 amino acids. CDR3 protein: CASSLTSGGSDTQYF. The CDR3 nucleotides are TGTGCCAGCAGCCTAACTAGCGGGGGATCAGATACGCAGTATTTT.

This clone appeared once. An end of the junction differs from the germline gene, which may be a read error. The genes are TRBV7-9 and TRBJ1-1; weak D call: TRBD1 (6 bases). This CDR3 is 15 amino acids long. Germline CDR1 SEHNR, CDR2 FQNEAQ (reference sequence). CDR3: CSSSPSTGYDTEAFF. The CDR3 DNA reads as TGTTCCAGCAGCCCTTCAACAGGGTACGACACTGAAGCTTTCTTT.

V gene TRBV5-6 combines with J gene TRBJ2-1; D perhaps matches TRBD2 (6 bases). CDR1 and CDR2 from the germline V gene are SGHDT and YYEEEE. V gave up 8 bases and J gave up 4 bases, with 13 bases separating them. This CDR3 region has 13 residues. The CDR3, as DNA: TGTGCCAGTATACTAGCTCCTTACAATGAGCAGTTCTTC. Translation: CASILAPYNEQFF.

The V call is TRBV5-1, the J call TRBJ1-1; TRBD1 matches at 7 bases. This CDR3 is built from 14 residues. V shed 3 bases and J 1 base; nucleotides not matched to a gene: 3. Germline V gene lookup returns CDR1 SGHRS and CDR2 YFSETQ. The CDR3 spells CASSWGQPNTEAFF. CDR3 DNA: TGCGCCAGCAGCTGGGGACAGCCGAACACTGAAGCTTTCTTT.

V gene TRBV11-2 combines with J gene TRBJ1-2; D is unclear. Per the germline V gene, CDR1 is SGHAT and CDR2 is FQNNGV. Trimming removed 5 bases from V and 8 bases from J, with 15 bases in between. The CDR3 is 13 amino acids. This CDR3 is CASSRGRALGYTF. The CDR3 region has the DNA TGTGCCAGCAGCCGCGGGCGAGCACTCGGCTACACCTTC.